This TCR beta chain appears in the sequencing data of a study of read filtering for tumor transcriptome and immune sequencing. Study outcomes and limitations: Sorted CD138-negative bone marrow cells were not purified T cells. Approximately 87% of IR-seq clonotypes had a single read, yet these held roughly 3.8% of reads. Dropping single-read clonotypes raised IR-seq and RNA-seq shared-clonotype correlation.

This clonotype was picked up many times. The antigen is undetermined. At the time of active disease, bone marrow was collected from every patient. Deletions cut 1 base from V and 1 base from J, with 10 bases between. In germline, CDR1 is DFQATT, CDR2 SNEGSKA (reference sequence). The CDR3 is 14 amino acids. The library was built from roughly 400 ng RNA with molecular barcoded adaptors for alpha/delta and beta/gamma chains. Via MiXCR, TCRdb re-called the reads, giving one row per CDR3 protein. The sample includes roughly 38,000 distinct CDR3 sequences, over 10% of them seen just once. The chain employs TRBV20-1 and TRBJ1-1; D remains unclear. This clonotype originated in a donor at least 40 years old with multiple myeloma. The sequencing input was a population of CD138-negative cells sorted from bone marrow. The CDR3 is CSARGTVKNTEAFF. Written as DNA, the CDR3 is TGCAGTGCTAGAGGAACAGTCAAGAACACTGAAGCTTTCTTT.